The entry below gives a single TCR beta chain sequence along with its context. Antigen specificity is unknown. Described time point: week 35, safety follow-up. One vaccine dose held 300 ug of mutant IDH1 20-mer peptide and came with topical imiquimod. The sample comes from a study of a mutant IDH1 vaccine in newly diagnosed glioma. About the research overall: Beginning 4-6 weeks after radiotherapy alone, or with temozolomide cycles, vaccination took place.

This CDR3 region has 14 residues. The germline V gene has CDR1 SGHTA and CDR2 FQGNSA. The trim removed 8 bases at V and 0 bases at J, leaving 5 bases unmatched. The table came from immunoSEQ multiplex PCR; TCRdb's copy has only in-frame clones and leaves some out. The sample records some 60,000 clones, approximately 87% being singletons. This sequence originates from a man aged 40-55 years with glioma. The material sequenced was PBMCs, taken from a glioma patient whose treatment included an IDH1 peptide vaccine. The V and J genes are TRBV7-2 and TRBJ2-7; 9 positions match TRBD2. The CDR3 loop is CASAGGGPSYEQYF. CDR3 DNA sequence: TGTGCCAGCGCGGGGGGGGGCCCCTCCTACGAGCAGTACTTC. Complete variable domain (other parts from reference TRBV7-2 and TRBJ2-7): GAGVSQSPSNKVTEKGKDVELRCDPISGHTALYWYRQSLGQGLEFLIYFQGNSAPDKSGLPSDRFSAERTGGSVSTLTIQRTQQEDSAVYLCASAGGGPSYEQYFGPGTRLTVT.